This T cell receptor (beta chain) was found in a study of blood T cell repertoires in COVID-19. Study-level background: COVID-19 samples, acute and convalescent, were from the United States, Italy and Spain. PBMCs, B-cell-depleted T cells, or T cells provided the cDNA or gDNA that made up the material.

The CDR3 extends over 15 amino acids. The germline V gene has CDR1 SGHTA and CDR2 FQGNSA. The junction had 10 bases not matched to a gene; V was cut back by 5 bases and J by 3 bases. Authors' methods: From reference gene primer amplification, estimates of nucleated cell counts were derived. Profiled with immunoSEQ multiplex PCR; TCRdb holds only in-frame clones, not every one. V and J calls plus clone size are reproduced from that table; the DNA served to infer D and trimming. Seen here are tens of thousands of clones, 82% observed once, and the top ten hold roughly 30%. Sequencing was carried out using peripheral blood. This rearrangement joins TRBV7-2 to TRBJ2-7, with 7 bases fitting TRBD2. The sequence was collected from a human donor in a cohort sampled during active COVID-19. The DNA for the CDR3 is TGTGCCAGCAGCCAATCGTCTAGCGGTCTCTACGAGCAGTACTTC. This codes for CASSQSSSGLYEQYF.